One and the same sample provided the 9 T cell receptor beta chains below, sequenced in a study of Ad26.COV2.S vaccination and SARS-CoV-2 variants. Profiling relied on immunoSEQ multiplex PCR, and the TCRdb table lists in-frame clones only, not all of them. The table has around 370,000 clones, under 95% seen once. The material sequenced was peripheral blood, taken after recovery from COVID-19. These receptor sequences come from a human donor who had recovered from COVID-19.

This clone has a single count. This rearrangement joins TRBV19 to TRBJ1-6, with 7 bases lining up with TRBD1. The CDR3 extends over 14 amino acids. Germline CDR1 is LNHDA and CDR2 is SQIVND (reference sequence). The V segment lost 9 bases and the J segment 8 bases; nucleotides outside the gene matches: 10. The CDR3 protein is CASRRQGKDSPLHF. CDR3 coding DNA: TGTGCCAGCAGACGACAGGGTAAAGATTCACCCCTCCACTTT. Full variable domain (rest looked up from reference TRBV19 and TRBJ1-6): DGGITQSPKYLFRKEGQNVTLSCEQNLNHDAMYWYRQDPGQGLRLIYYSQIVNDFQKGDIAEGYSVSREKKESFPLTVTSAQKNPTAFYLCASRRQGKDSPLHFGNGTRLTVT.

This clone is a singleton in its sample. The CDR3 nucleotides are TGTGCCAGCAGTGAAGCGCCGACCTCTGGAAACACCATATATTTT. It is translated as CASSEAPTSGNTIYF. The chain has TRBV6-1 and TRBJ1-3, with D unclear. Germline V gives CDR1 MNHNS, CDR2 SASEGT. The CDR3 contains 15 residues. V lost 0 bases and J 0 bases, leaving 6 bases between the germline ends.

The rearrangement links TRBV6-5 to TRBJ2-1, with 9 bases that match TRBD2. The V gene's germline CDR1 is MNHEY and CDR2 SVGAGI. CDR3 length: 15 amino acids. Trimming removed 6 bases from V and 3 bases from J; junction bases left unmatched: 6. CDR3 residues: CASRPLAGGYNEQFF. The CDR3, as DNA: TGTGCCAGCAGGCCACTAGCGGGTGGCTACAATGAGCAGTTCTTC.

V usage is TRBV7-9 and J usage is TRBJ1-1, with a tentative D call TRBD1 (6 bases). V lost 10 bases to trimming and J lost 8 bases, with 11 bases between them. Germline CDR1 SEHNR, CDR2 FQNEAQ (reference sequence). The length of the CDR3 is 10 residues. CDR3 region: CATYREEAFF. The DNA of the CDR3 is TGTGCCACCTACAGGGAGGAAGCTTTCTTT.

This clone appeared once. The chain has TRBV24-1 and TRBJ2-3; 9 bases are shared with TRBD2. Germline trimming cut 5 bases from V and 0 bases from J; bases unmatched to any gene: 2. The CDR3 runs 15 residues. CDR1 and CDR2 (germline): KGHDR, SFDVKD. In DNA, the CDR3 is TGTGCCACCAGTGGAGCGGGGGGCAGCACAGATACGCAGTATTTT. This sequence encodes CATSGAGGSTDTQYF.

The gene calls are TRBV5-1 and TRBJ1-2; no reliable D call. Trimming took off 0 bases at V and 5 bases at J, with 5 bases between the two ends. In germline, CDR1 is SGHRS, CDR2 YFSETQ. The CDR3 has 12 residues. This CDR3 is CASSLEEYGYTF. In DNA form, the CDR3 reads TGCGCCAGCAGCTTGGAGGAGTATGGCTACACCTTC.

The rearrangement joins TRBV7-6 to TRBJ1-4; 7 bases line up with TRBD1. V dropped 4 bases and J dropped 3; count of bases not matched to a gene: 5. The length of the CDR3 is 15 residues. The germline V gene encodes CDR1 SGHVS and CDR2 FNYEAQ. CDR3 nucleotides: TGTGCCAGCAGCTCCACGACAGGGTCTAATGAAAAACTGTTTTTT. Amino acids: CASSSTTGSNEKLFF.

The chain couples TRBV2 to TRBJ2-7; 7 nucleotides match TRBD1. Losses at the gene ends were 6 bases for V and 4 bases for J; bases not matched to a gene: 6. The germline gives CDR1 SNHLY, CDR2 FYNNEI. The CDR3 is 13 residues long. For the CDR3, the DNA is TGTGCCAGCAGCAGGGGGTTTCCGTACGAGCAGTACTTC. Translation gives CASSRGFPYEQYF.

The chain joins TRBV10-3 to TRBJ1-1, with D hard to call. Germline V lookup: CDR1 ENHRY, CDR2 SYGVKD. Trimming removed 6 bases from V and 0 bases from J, with 5 bases in between. The length of the CDR3 is 12 residues. The CDR3 DNA sequence: TGTGCCATCAGGGGTCTGAACACTGAAGCTTTCTTT. Amino acid sequence: CAIRGLNTEAFF.